This T cell receptor beta chain derives from a study of blood T cell repertoires in COVID-19. Authors' processing steps: It was from reference gene primer amplification that nucleated cell counts were estimated. Repertoires were generated with immunoSEQ multiplex PCR, while TCRdb's copy carries only in-frame clones and drops some. V and J calls and clone size follow that table, whereas D and trimming were derived from the DNA. The repertoire holds around 370,000 clones, with roughly 91% as singletons. Participant age was roughly 18 to 95 years, and participants resided in around 24 US areas. For recovered donors of Cohort 3, there were two negative PCRs, clearance, or symptom resolution. CDR1 is SQVTM and CDR2 is ANQGSEA in the germline V gene. The CDR3 runs 11 residues. Trimming removed 7 bases from V and 14 bases from J, with 20 bases in between.

The TCR originated in a woman under 30 who had recovered from COVID-19. V usage is TRBV29-1 and J usage is TRBJ2-5; tentatively, D is TRBD1 or TRBD2 (5 bases each). The sample taken for sequencing was PBMCs or T cells enriched from blood (not recorded which). The CDR3 protein is CSGGTLLRGYF. The CDR3 coding sequence is TGCAGCGGGGGGACGTTACTTCGGGGTTACTTC.